This entry features one T cell receptor (beta chain) sequence. The antigen remains unidentified. V was clipped by 8 bases and J by 5 bases; unmatched bases: 14. The CDR3 runs to 14 residues. In germline, CDR1 is DFQATT, CDR2 SNEGSKA (reference sequence). Researchers took RNA transcripts and amplified TCR beta CDR3 regions from them. The workflow started with a first-round RT-PCR run with HTBI primers and then moved on to a second-round multiplex PCR. MiXCR, run by TCRdb on the multiplex PCR reads, gives a single entry per CDR3 protein. Among roughly 610,000 distinct CDR3 sequences listed, about a fifth were seen once. This sample stems from a study of Graves' ophthalmopathy and Graves' hyperthyroidism. Notes on the study in general: Ophthalmopathy progression predictions by the model showed approximately 79% specificity and about 70% sensitivity. Blood also harbored most expanded thyroid clonotypes above 0.001 frequency.

Hyperthyroidism counted as stable given no ophthalmopathy within 18 months of follow-up. About 10 ml of fresh blood yielded the PBMCs by density gradient. The J gene is TRBJ2-7, the V gene TRBV20-1; 8 nucleotides match TRBD1. Sequenced material: peripheral blood. The sequence came from a woman between 18 and 29 years old with stable Graves' hyperthyroidism. Some clones in this sample may be carry-over from other donors' samples. CDR3 sequence: CSITSPRDRHEQYF. The DNA for the CDR3 is TGCAGTATCACCTCACCCCGGGACAGGCACGAGCAGTACTTC.